The 20 T cell receptor beta chains listed next were all sequenced from one sample in a study of cytomegalovirus exposure and HLA in healthy donors. Primers for the PCR totalled 60 Vbeta and 13 Jbeta. Clones were sequenced by immunoSEQ multiplex PCR, and TCRdb holds only the in-frame ones, with some missing. This table has around 170,000 clones, roughly 70% appearing once. Sequences were obtained from PBMCs. The receptor source for this set is a girl aged 5-17 years in good health and CMV-seronegative.

The J gene is TRBJ1-1, the V gene TRBV19, with TRBD1 matching over 8 bases. The CDR3 contains 20 residues. CDR1 is LNHDA and CDR2 is SQIVND in the germline V gene (reference sequence). J lost 2 bases, V lost 2 bases, and 19 bases had no gene match. As DNA, the CDR3 is TGTGCCAGTAGTATACAGGGGGCAAAAAGAGGGGGTTTAACTAACACTGAAGCTTTCTTT. This translates into CASSIQGAKRGGLTNTEAFF.

The rearrangement uses TRBV30 and TRBJ1-2, with D uncertain. This CDR3 region has 12 residues. Germline V gene data show CDR1 as GTSNPN and CDR2 as SVGIG (reference sequence). V was clipped by 3 bases and J by 1 base, with 6 bases between them. The CDR3: CAWRSLNYGYTF. Here the CDR3 DNA reads TGTGCCTGGAGGAGTCTTAACTATGGCTACACCTTC. Supplemented by reference TRBV30 and TRBJ1-2, the full variable domain reads SQTIHQWPATLVQPVGSPLSLECTVEGTSNPNLYWYRQAAGRGLQLLFYSVGIGQISSEVPQNLSASRPQDRQFILSSKKLLLSDSGFYLCAWRSLNYGYTFGSGTRLTVV.

V gene TRBV27 combines with J gene TRBJ2-5; TRBD1 might be the D (5 bases). The CDR3 spans 14 residues. Looked up from germline, CDR1 is MNHEY and CDR2 is SMNVEV (reference sequence). Deletions cut 3 bases from V and 7 bases from J, with 15 bases between. The CDR3 is CASSFAMAQGTQYF. For the CDR3, the DNA is TGTGCCAGCAGTTTCGCCATGGCTCAGGGGACCCAGTACTTC.

This sequence joins TRBV7-7 and TRBJ1-6, with 9 bases lining up with TRBD1. With V trimmed by 2 bases and J by 7 bases, 9 bases remained unmatched. Germline V gives CDR1 SSHAT, CDR2 FNYEAQ (reference sequence). The CDR3 runs to 17 residues. The CDR3 loop is CASSLTSWTGENSPLHF. The CDR3 DNA follows: TGTGCCAGCAGCTTAACGAGTTGGACAGGGGAGAATTCACCCCTCCACTTT. Full variable domain (rest looked up from reference TRBV7-7 and TRBJ1-6): GAGVSQSPRYKVTKRGQDVTLRCDPISSHATLYWYQQALGQGPEFLTYFNYEAQPDKSGLPSDRFSAERPEGSISTLTIQRTEQRDSAMYRCASSLTSWTGENSPLHFGNGTRLTVT.

The V call is TRBV7-3, the J call TRBJ1-1, with TRBD1 matching over 7 bases. V was clipped by 5 bases and J by 4 bases; unmatched bases: 7. Germline V gives CDR1 SGHTA, CDR2 FQGTGA. This CDR3 comprises 14 residues. The CDR3 spells CASSLTGSVTEAFF. DNA of the CDR3: TGTGCCAGCAGCCTGACAGGGTCGGTCACTGAAGCTTTCTTT.

The chain employs TRBV6-6 and TRBJ2-5, with a weak D call TRBD1 (6 bases). The CDR3 contains 11 residues. The germline V and J ends were trimmed by 6 bases and 5 bases, with 7 bases remaining between them. The germline CDR1 and CDR2 sequences are MNHNY and SVGAGI (reference sequence). DNA of the CDR3: TGTGCCAGCAGACAGGGTGAGACCCAGTACTTC. This sequence encodes CASRQGETQYF.

The CDR3 sequence: CASSQDETGRGNQPQHF. CDR3 sequence (DNA): TGTGCCAGCAGCCAAGATGAAACAGGCAGGGGCAATCAGCCCCAGCATTTT. The rearrangement uses TRBV4-2 and TRBJ1-5; D might be TRBD1 (5 bases). CDR3 length: 17 amino acids. The V and J ends lost 0 bases and 2 bases respectively, with 14 bases between them. Germline V gene data show CDR1 as LGHNA and CDR2 as YNFKEQ.

This chain links TRBV19 with TRBJ1-2; TRBD1 matches at 10 bases. This CDR3 has 14 amino acids. The V gene's germline CDR1 is LNHDA and CDR2 SQIVND (reference sequence). V was clipped by 2 bases and J by 12 bases; unmatched bases: 9. CDR3 bases: TGTGCCAGTAGTATACCCGGGACAGGGGCCTCTGACACCTTC. The encoded protein is CASSIPGTGASDTF.

The J gene is TRBJ2-2, the V gene TRBV7-6, with 8 bases aligning to TRBD1. The CDR3 is 15 residues long. Germline CDR1 is SGHVS and CDR2 is FNYEAQ. Trimming at V came to 10 bases and at J to 5 bases, leaving 12 bases not matched to a gene. CDR3 bases: TGTGCCACCAAAAGACAGGGGTCGGATACCGGGGAGCTGTTTTTT. Its protein product is CATKRQGSDTGELFF.

The rearrangement links TRBV5-5 to TRBJ2-6; 7 nucleotides line up with TRBD1. V shed 4 bases and J 0 bases; nucleotides not matched to a gene: 7. This CDR3 spans 17 amino acids. The germline gives CDR1 SGHKS, CDR2 YYEKEE (reference sequence). CDR3 bases: TGTGCCAGCAGCGCCGGACAGGTGAACTCTGGGGCCAACGTCCTGACTTTC. Its translation is CASSAGQVNSGANVLTF.

This clone has a handful of counts. The V call is TRBV4-1, the J call TRBJ2-5; 10 positions match TRBD1. CDR1 MGHRA and CDR2 YSYEKL come from the germline V gene. Losses at the gene ends were 1 base for V and 6 bases for J; bases not matched to a gene: 5. CDR3 length equals 15 residues. The CDR3 here is CASSQAGGQGKTQYF. CDR3 coding DNA: TGCGCCAGCAGCCAAGCTGGGGGACAGGGGAAGACCCAGTACTTC.

The chain carries TRBV19 and TRBJ1-5, with TRBD1 as a possible D gene (5 bases). The CDR3 length is 14 residues. Trimming shortened V by 6 bases and J by 5 bases, and 14 bases separated the two germline ends. Looked up from germline, CDR1 is LNHDA and CDR2 is SQIVND (reference sequence). This CDR3 is CASSGRGVYQPQHF. For the CDR3, the DNA is TGTGCCAGTAGCGGGAGAGGGGTGTATCAGCCCCAGCATTTT.

This sequence joins TRBV25-1 and TRBJ2-1, with 16 nucleotides matching TRBD2. Germline V CDR1 and CDR2: MGHDK, SYGVNS. V lost 0 bases, J lost 8 bases, and 4 bases stayed unmatched. The CDR3 runs to 17 residues. CDR3: CASSEYSGLAGGDEQFF. The CDR3 DNA follows: TGTGCCAGCAGTGAATATTCGGGACTAGCGGGGGGGGATGAGCAGTTCTTC.

The chain combines TRBV5-8 with TRBJ1-1; 7 bases match TRBD1. The CDR3 spans 14 residues. Germline V lookup: CDR1 SGHTS, CDR2 YDEGEE. Trimming cost V 4 bases and J 1 base; bases outside gene matches: 4. The CDR3 loop reads CASSKGQRNTEAFF. As DNA, the CDR3 is TGTGCCAGCAGCAAGGGACAGAGGAACACTGAAGCTTTCTTT.

The chain recombines TRBV6-1 with TRBJ1-5; 7 bases line up with TRBD1. The CDR3 consists of 15 residues. CDR1 and CDR2 (germline): MNHNS, SASEGT. The V gene end was trimmed by 2 bases and the J gene end by 1 base; junction bases not matched to a gene: 2. The CDR3 region has the DNA TGTGCCAGCAGTGAAAGGGGACAGAGCAATCAGCCCCAGCATTTT. This translates into CASSERGQSNQPQHF.

This chain links TRBV5-4 with TRBJ1-1; D ambiguous. The length of the CDR3 is 13 residues. V shed 0 bases and J shed 1 base, with 4 bases lying between them. Germline lookup yields CDR1 SGHNT and CDR2 YYREEE (reference sequence). CDR3 DNA: TGTGCCAGCAGCTTGGGCGGGAACACTGAAGCTTTCTTT. Protein: CASSLGGNTEAFF.

The rearrangement joins TRBV5-4 to TRBJ1-2; 9 nucleotides agree with TRBD1. With 0 bases clipped from V and 7 bases from J, the junction kept 10 bases outside the gene matches. Germline assignment: CDR1 SGHNT and CDR2 YYREEE (reference sequence). This CDR3 is 16 amino acids long. The CDR3: CASSLGGTGLVFGYTF. As DNA, the CDR3 is TGTGCCAGCAGCTTGGGAGGGACAGGGCTAGTTTTTGGCTACACCTTC.

V is TRBV19 and J is TRBJ1-2, with D maybe TRBD1 (6 bases). This CDR3 spans 14 amino acids. Trimming left V 4 bases short and J 4 bases short, with 13 bases between. Looked up from germline, CDR1 is LNHDA and CDR2 is SQIVND (reference sequence). The CDR3 sequence is CASSTQGPGYGYTF. The CDR3 bases are TGTGCCAGTAGTACACAGGGCCCGGGCTATGGCTACACCTTC.

V usage is TRBV19 and J usage is TRBJ2-7, with 8 bases identical to TRBD1. The V and J ends lost 6 bases and 5 bases, in that order; junction bases with no gene match: 6. This CDR3 is 13 amino acids long. CDR1 and CDR2 (germline): LNHDA, SQIVND (reference sequence). In nucleotides, the CDR3 is TGTGCCAGTAGGGGTCAGGGGGCTGACGAGCAGTACTTC. Amino acid sequence: CASRGQGADEQYF.

CDR3 sequence (DNA): TGTGCCAGCAGTTCCCTCGGGCCGACAGGAAGCAACGAGCAGTACTTC. Translating gives CASSSLGPTGSNEQYF. The chain employs TRBV27 and TRBJ2-7, with D possibly TRBD1 on 6 matching bases. The CDR3 consists of 16 residues. The germline CDR1 and CDR2 sequences are MNHEY and SMNVEV (reference sequence). Trimming removed 4 bases from V and 5 bases from J, with 21 bases in between.